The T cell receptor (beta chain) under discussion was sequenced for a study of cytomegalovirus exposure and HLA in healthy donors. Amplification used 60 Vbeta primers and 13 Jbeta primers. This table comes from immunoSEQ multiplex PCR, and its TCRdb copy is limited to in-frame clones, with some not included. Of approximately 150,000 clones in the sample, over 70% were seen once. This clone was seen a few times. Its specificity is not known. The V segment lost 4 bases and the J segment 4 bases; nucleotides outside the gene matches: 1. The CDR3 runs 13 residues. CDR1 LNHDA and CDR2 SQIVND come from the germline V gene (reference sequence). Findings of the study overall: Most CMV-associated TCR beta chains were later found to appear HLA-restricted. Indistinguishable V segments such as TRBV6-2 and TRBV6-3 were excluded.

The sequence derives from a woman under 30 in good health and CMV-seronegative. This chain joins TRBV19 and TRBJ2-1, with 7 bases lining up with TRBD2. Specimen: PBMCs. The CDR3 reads CASSTSGYNEQFF. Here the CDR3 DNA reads TGTGCCAGTAGTACTAGCGGTTACAATGAGCAGTTCTTC.